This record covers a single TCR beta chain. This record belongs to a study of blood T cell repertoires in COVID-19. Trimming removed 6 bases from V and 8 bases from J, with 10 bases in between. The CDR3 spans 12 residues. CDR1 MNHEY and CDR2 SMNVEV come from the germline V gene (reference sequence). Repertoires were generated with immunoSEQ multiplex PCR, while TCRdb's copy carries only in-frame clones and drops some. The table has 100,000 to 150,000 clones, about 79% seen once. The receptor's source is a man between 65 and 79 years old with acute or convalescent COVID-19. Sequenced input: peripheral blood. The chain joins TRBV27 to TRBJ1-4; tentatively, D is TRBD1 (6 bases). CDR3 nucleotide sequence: TGTGCCAGCAGACAGGGAAAAGAAAAACTGTTTTTT. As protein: CASRQGKEKLFF.